This T cell receptor (beta chain) is drawn from a study of cytomegalovirus exposure and HLA in healthy donors. Study context: From about 180 million T cells, an earlier analysis saw approximately 120 million unique TCR beta sequences. Regarding the study as a whole: Overall, roughly 160 TCR beta chains were annotated as cytomegalovirus-associated. Most TCR beta V segments were productive about 90% or about 30% of the time in an earlier analysis.

Turning to this clone: What it binds is unknown.

In the PCR, 60 Vbeta and 13 Jbeta primers were used. The data were produced by immunoSEQ multiplex PCR, yet TCRdb's version contains in-frame clones alone and is incomplete. Of about 130,000 clones in the sample, 77% were seen once. The sample taken for sequencing was PBMCs. This TCR came from a male donor in good health and CMV-seropositive.

The DNA of the CDR3 is TGTGCCAGCAGCTTAGGAGGGTATGGAGCGGCAACCTACGAGCAGTACTTC. Protein product: CASSLGGYGAATYEQYF. The chain combines TRBV7-8 with TRBJ2-7; perhaps TRBD2 as D (5 bases). CDR3 size: 17 residues. Looked up from germline, CDR1 is SGHVS and CDR2 is FQNEAQ. V was trimmed by 1 base and J by 2 bases, leaving 18 bases between them. The variable domain in full, with the rest retrieved from reference TRBV7-8 and TRBJ2-7, is GAGVSQSPRYKVAKRGQDVALRCDPISGHVSLFWYQQALGQGPEFLTYFQNEAQLDKSGLPSDRFFAERPEGSVSTLKIQRTQQEDSAVYLCASSLGGYGAATYEQYFGPGTRLTVT.